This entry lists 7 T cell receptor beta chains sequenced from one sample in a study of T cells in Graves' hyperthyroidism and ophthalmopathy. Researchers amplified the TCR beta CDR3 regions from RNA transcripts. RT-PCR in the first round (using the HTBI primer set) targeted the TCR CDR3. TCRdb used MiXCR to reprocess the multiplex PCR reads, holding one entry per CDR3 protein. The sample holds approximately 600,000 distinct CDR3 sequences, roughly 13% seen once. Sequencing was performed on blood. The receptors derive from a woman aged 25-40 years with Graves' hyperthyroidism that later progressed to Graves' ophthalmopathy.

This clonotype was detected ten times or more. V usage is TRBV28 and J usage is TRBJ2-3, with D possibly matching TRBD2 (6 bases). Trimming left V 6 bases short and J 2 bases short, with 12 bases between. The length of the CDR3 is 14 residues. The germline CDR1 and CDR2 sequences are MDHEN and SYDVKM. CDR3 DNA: TGTGCCAGCAGCAGGGACTCGACCACAGATACGCAGTATTTT. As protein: CASSRDSTTDTQYF.

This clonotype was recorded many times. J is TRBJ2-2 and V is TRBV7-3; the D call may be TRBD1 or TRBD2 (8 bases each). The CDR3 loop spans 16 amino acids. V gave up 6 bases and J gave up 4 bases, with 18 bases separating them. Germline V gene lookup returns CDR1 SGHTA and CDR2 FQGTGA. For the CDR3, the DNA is TGTGCCAGCAGTCTCCCGGGGGGGACAGGCACCGGGGAGCTGTTTTTT. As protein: CASSLPGGTGTGELFF.

Here the CDR3 DNA reads TGTGCCTGGACACCTTCAATTTACAATGAGCAGTTCTTC. Its protein is CAWTPSIYNEQFF. The rearrangement uses TRBV30 and TRBJ2-1, with D unresolved. The CDR3 has 13 residues. Germline CDR1 GTSNPN, CDR2 SVGIG (reference sequence). Trimming stripped 4 bases from V and 4 bases from J, with 11 bases between.

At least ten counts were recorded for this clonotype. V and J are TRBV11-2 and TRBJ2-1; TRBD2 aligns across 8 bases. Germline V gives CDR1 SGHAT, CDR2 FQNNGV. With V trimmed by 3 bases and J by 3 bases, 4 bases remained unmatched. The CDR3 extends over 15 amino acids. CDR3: CASSLIGTSYNEQFF. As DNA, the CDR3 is TGTGCCAGCAGCTTGATTGGGACTAGCTACAATGAGCAGTTCTTC.

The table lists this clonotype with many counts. CDR3 coding DNA: TGTGCCAGCAGTTACTCCGGCGGAAGCTCCTACGAGCAGTACTTC. This translates into CASSYSGGSSYEQYF. The chain carries TRBV6-5 and TRBJ2-7; D uncertain. Germline CDR1 and CDR2: MNHEY and SVGAGI. The CDR3 consists of 15 residues. The V end lost 0 bases, the J end lost 0 bases, and 9 bases lay between the germline ends.

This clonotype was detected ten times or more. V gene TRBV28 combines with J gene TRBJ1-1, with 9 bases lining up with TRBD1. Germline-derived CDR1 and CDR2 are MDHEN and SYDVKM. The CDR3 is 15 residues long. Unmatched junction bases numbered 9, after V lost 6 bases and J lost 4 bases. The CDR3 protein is CASRQTGGGGTEAFF. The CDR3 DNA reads TGTGCCAGCAGGCAAACAGGGGGCGGGGGCACTGAAGCTTTCTTT.

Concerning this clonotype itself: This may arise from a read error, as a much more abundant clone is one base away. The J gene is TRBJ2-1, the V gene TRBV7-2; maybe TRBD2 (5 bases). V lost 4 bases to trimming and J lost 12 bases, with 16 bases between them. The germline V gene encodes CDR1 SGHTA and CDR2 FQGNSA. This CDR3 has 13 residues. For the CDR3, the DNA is TGTGCCAGCAGCTCTCCGGGTCCCGGGGTGCAGTTCTTC. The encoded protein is CASSSPGPGVQFF.